The clone carrying this TCR beta chain showed up many times. The read terminates 3 residues ahead of where the CDR3 ends, so the germline J gene completes it. The CDR3 extends over 15 amino acids. V shed 0 bases and J 2 bases; nucleotides not matched to a gene: 1. Germline V gene lookup returns CDR1 ENHRY and CDR2 SYGVKD. The assay was immunoSEQ multiplex PCR, and TCRdb's table has in-frame clones only and misses some. The repertoire has tens of thousands of clones, none seen only once; the ten largest take about 0.73%. This sample is drawn from a study of T cell clonality in common variable immunodeficiency.

The receptor was isolated from a person between 18 and 69 years old in good health. The sample consisted of peripheral blood mononuclear cells. The chain joins TRBV10-3 to TRBJ2-3, with 8 bases lining up with TRBD2. CDR3 in amino acids: CAISESTSVTDTQYF. The covered CDR3 bases are TGTGCCATCAGTGAGTCGACTAGCGTCACAGATACG.